This TCR beta chain was identified during a study of cytomegalovirus exposure and HLA in healthy donors. General study points: Later analysis identified several of the most significant clusters that appeared linked to common viral pathogens.

V was trimmed by 0 bases and J by 5 bases, leaving 10 bases between them. Germline V gene data show CDR1 as ENHRY and CDR2 as SYGVKD. CDR3 length: 15 amino acids. A multiplex PCR was run with 60 Vbeta primers and 13 Jbeta primers. In the original analysis: A later analysis counted approximately 80 million unique TCR beta chains, about 10 million shared. Clones were sequenced by immunoSEQ multiplex PCR, and TCRdb holds only the in-frame ones, with some missing. V and J calls and clone size are as listed in that table; D and trimming were resolved from the DNA. The repertoire holds 250,000 to 350,000 clones, about four fifths seen once, with about 0.3% in the top ten. Points on this clone: What it recognizes is unknown.

This receptor was taken from a girl aged 2-15 years in good health and CMV-seronegative. The rearrangement uses TRBV10-3 and TRBJ2-2, with D hard to call. The sequencing input was PBMCs. CDR3 DNA: TGTGCCATCAGTGAGTCGCCCCTGAGGACCGGGGAGCTGTTTTTT. This sequence encodes CAISESPLRTGELFF.